This TCR beta chain was identified in a study of blood T cell repertoires in COVID-19. Overall study: COVID-19 samples, acute and convalescent, were from the United States, Italy and Spain.

In the source study's methods: Using reference gene primer amplification, nucleated cell counts were estimated. Sequencing was performed with immunoSEQ multiplex PCR; in TCRdb, only in-frame clones are kept and a portion is missing. The V and J calls and clone size come from that table; D and trimming were worked out from the DNA. The profile shows about 140,000 clones, 80% to 90% of them singletons. The CDR3 is 15 amino acids. Germline CDR1 is KGHSH and CDR2 is LQKENI. The V and J ends lost 5 bases and 4 bases, in that order; junction bases with no gene match: 7. The clonotype was recovered from a man aged 55 to 69 with active or convalescent COVID-19. Sequences were obtained from peripheral blood. The V call is TRBV18, the J call TRBJ1-5; 8 positions match TRBD1. The CDR3 reads CASSSRQGRNQPQHF. In DNA, the CDR3 is TGTGCCAGCTCAAGTCGACAGGGGAGGAATCAGCCCCAGCATTTT.